The 28 T cell receptor beta chains in this list originate from one sample, sequenced in a study of PD-L1 blockade in urothelial cancer. Assay: immunoSEQ multiplex PCR; the TCRdb copy retains only in-frame clones and omits some. The sample has roughly 40,000 clones, 91% seen once. Time point reported: peripheral blood 6 weeks after treatment start. Source: PBMCs, taken around atezolizumab (anti-PD-L1) treatment. The receptors derive from a man aged 65-85 years with urothelial cancer.

The chain has TRBV2 and TRBJ1-2; 9 positions match TRBD1. Trimming took 7 bases from V and 8 from J; bases not matched to a gene: 11. Germline V gene data show CDR1 as SNHLY and CDR2 as FYNNEI. The CDR3 is 14 residues long. CDR3 sequence reads: CASKVEQGAGGYTF. The CDR3, as DNA: TGTGCCAGCAAAGTGGAACAGGGGGCAGGAGGCTACACCTTC.

V usage is TRBV7-9 and J usage is TRBJ2-5; the match to TRBD2 covers 9 bases. The trim removed 5 bases at V and 3 bases at J, leaving 4 bases unmatched. The CDR3 contains 14 residues. The V gene's germline CDR1 is SEHNR and CDR2 FQNEAQ (reference sequence). CDR3: CASSTLAGEETQYF. The CDR3 DNA is TGTGCCAGCAGCACGTTAGCGGGAGAAGAGACCCAGTACTTC.

This chain joins TRBV9 and TRBJ2-5; D remains ambiguous. The CDR3 spans 14 residues. Germline CDR1 is SGDLS and CDR2 is YYNGEE. V was trimmed by 2 bases and J by 2 bases, leaving 10 bases between them. The CDR3 loop is CASSVYGGQETQYF. Here the CDR3 DNA reads TGTGCCAGCAGCGTTTATGGCGGACAAGAGACCCAGTACTTC.

The genes are TRBV19 and TRBJ1-2; tentatively, D is TRBD1 (6 bases). Deletions cut 0 bases from V and 4 bases from J, with 15 bases between. The germline V gene has CDR1 LNHDA and CDR2 SQIVND (reference sequence). The CDR3 loop spans 16 amino acids. The CDR3 nucleotides are TGTGCCAGTAGTATAGACTCCCGTGGGGGGGCCTATGGCTACACCTTC. It translates to CASSIDSRGGAYGYTF.

The chain uses TRBV4-1 and TRBJ2-5, with TRBD1 identical over 8 bases. The J segment lost 1 base and the V segment lost 1 base, leaving 17 bases of the junction unmatched. Per germline, CDR1 MGHRA and CDR2 YSYEKL. The CDR3 is 20 amino acids. CDR3 loop: CASSQGPGQGRAELQETQYF. The CDR3 DNA reads TGCGCCAGCAGCCAAGGGCCCGGACAGGGTCGGGCCGAACTCCAAGAGACCCAGTACTTC.

The gene calls are TRBV19 and TRBJ2-7, with TRBD2 matching over 11 bases. Unmatched junction bases numbered 0, after V lost 3 bases and J lost 2 bases. Germline CDR1 LNHDA, CDR2 SQIVND (reference sequence). The CDR3 totals 14 residues. Written as DNA, the CDR3 is TGTGCCAGTAGTATGGGACTAGCGGCCTACGAGCAGTACTTC. Its translation is CASSMGLAAYEQYF.

The chain uses TRBV7-9 and TRBJ2-2; 8 bases fit TRBD1. The germline V gene encodes CDR1 SEHNR and CDR2 FQNEAQ (reference sequence). The CDR3 length is 15 residues. Unmatched junction bases numbered 8, after V lost 6 bases and J lost 5 bases. Here the CDR3 reads CASRGTGLDTGELFF. In DNA, the CDR3 is TGTGCCAGCAGAGGGACAGGCCTAGATACCGGGGAGCTGTTTTTT. Supplemented by reference TRBV7-9 and TRBJ2-2, the full variable domain reads DTGVSQNPRHKITKRGQNVTFRCDPISEHNRLYWYRQTLGQGPEFLTYFQNEAQLEKSRLLSDRFSAERPKGSFSTLEIQRTEQGDSAMYLCASRGTGLDTGELFFGEGSRLTVL.

The genes are TRBV9 and TRBJ2-1; 7 bases match TRBD2. CDR3 length: 16 residues. J was trimmed by 8 bases and V by 4 bases; bases with no gene match: 15. Germline V gene data show CDR1 as SGDLS and CDR2 as YYNGEE. DNA of the CDR3: TGTGCCAGCAGCTACAACTGGGGGGGGTTGGCGGATGAGCAGTTCTTC. This encodes CASSYNWGGLADEQFF.

This clone has a single count. This sequence joins TRBV9 and TRBJ2-3; TRBD2 matches 7 bases. CDR1 is SGDLS and CDR2 is YYNGEE in the germline V gene. Trimming at V came to 3 bases and at J to 2 bases, leaving 15 bases not matched to a gene. The CDR3 loop spans 18 amino acids. CDR3 loop: CASSEGKAGIVYTDTQYF. As DNA, the CDR3 is TGTGCCAGCAGCGAGGGGAAAGCGGGAATAGTCTACACAGATACGCAGTATTTT.

This chain joins TRBV10-3 and TRBJ2-7, with 10 bases fitting TRBD1. This CDR3 region has 13 residues. Germline V CDR1 and CDR2: ENHRY, SYGVKD. With 4 bases clipped from V and 6 bases from J, the junction kept 3 bases outside the gene matches. CDR3 region: CAISGTGGIEQYF. Written as DNA, the CDR3 is TGTGCCATCAGTGGGACAGGGGGGATCGAGCAGTACTTC.

The gene calls are TRBV18 and TRBJ1-1; TRBD1 is a possible D gene (5 bases). With 3 bases removed from V and 1 base from J, the gap between germline ends came to 6 bases. The CDR3 is 13 amino acids. Germline V gives CDR1 KGHSH, CDR2 LQKENI. The CDR3 nucleotides are TGTGCCAGCTCACCGGGGGGGAACACTGAAGCTTTCTTT. Encoded protein: CASSPGGNTEAFF.

The chain couples TRBV27 to TRBJ1-1; 9 bases agree with TRBD1. The V gene end was trimmed by 5 bases and the J gene end by 1 base; junction bases not matched to a gene: 2. Per germline, CDR1 MNHEY and CDR2 SMNVEV (reference sequence). The CDR3 runs to 14 residues. CDR3 nucleotides: TGTGCCAGCAGTCTGGGACAGGGGAACACTGAAGCTTTCTTT. This codes for CASSLGQGNTEAFF.

The chain couples TRBV27 to TRBJ2-7; 12 bases are shared with TRBD1. The length of the CDR3 is 15 residues. Germline CDR1 reads MNHEY; CDR2 reads SMNVEV (reference sequence). V shed 5 bases, J shed 6 bases, and the junction held 8 bases outside the gene matches. This chain's CDR3 is CASSTLGTGGIEQYF. The DNA for the CDR3 is TGTGCCAGCAGTACCCTCGGGACAGGGGGCATCGAGCAGTACTTC.

This clone was detected only a few times. The rearrangement uses TRBV7-2 and TRBJ2-7, with 9 bases fitting TRBD1. Germline CDR1 and CDR2: SGHTA and FQGNSA. The J segment lost 4 bases and the V segment lost 2 bases, leaving 6 bases of the junction unmatched. The CDR3 runs to 15 residues. CDR3 nucleotides: TGTGCCAGCAGCTTAATGACAGGGGGAGGATACGAGCAGTACTTC. Residues: CASSLMTGGGYEQYF. Full variable domain (rest looked up from reference TRBV7-2 and TRBJ2-7): GAGVSQSPSNKVTEKGKDVELRCDPISGHTALYWYRQSLGQGLEFLIYFQGNSAPDKSGLPSDRFSAERTGGSVSTLTIQRTQQEDSAVYLCASSLMTGGGYEQYFGPGTRLTVT.

This chain joins TRBV23-1 and TRBJ1-4; D may be TRBD1 (6 bases). TRBV23-1 is flagged as an ORF with uncertain function. V was pared by 7 bases and J by 6 bases, with 15 bases between. The CDR3 covers 14 residues. CDR3 region: CASTTGRADEKLFF. CDR3 nucleotide sequence: TGCGCCAGCACCACAGGGAGGGCGGATGAAAAACTGTTTTTT.

The rearrangement links TRBV5-1 to TRBJ2-5; 8 bases agree with TRBD1. Germline lookup yields CDR1 SGHRS and CDR2 YFSETQ. Losses at the gene ends were 2 bases for V and 1 base for J; bases not matched to a gene: 1. The CDR3 extends over 14 amino acids. CDR3: CASSFTGGQETQYF. For the CDR3, the DNA is TGCGCCAGCAGCTTCACAGGGGGCCAAGAGACCCAGTACTTC.

This clone was counted only a few times. Other nucleotide sequences in the sample specify the same CDR3. The V call is TRBV19, the J call TRBJ1-5; tentative D call: TRBD1 (5 bases). The CDR3 sequence is 12 residues long. V was pared by 3 bases and J by 5 bases, with 5 bases between. From germline, CDR1 is LNHDA and CDR2 SQIVND (reference sequence). CDR3 loop: CASSIRDQPQHF. CDR3 nucleotide sequence: TGTGCCAGTAGTATCAGGGATCAGCCCCAGCATTTT.

This CDR3 reads CASIYRGAPDTQYF. CDR3 coding DNA: TGTGCCAGCATTTACAGGGGCGCGCCAGATACGCAGTATTTT. V and J are TRBV28 and TRBJ2-3; 7 nucleotides match TRBD1. J was trimmed by 4 bases and V by 7 bases; bases with no gene match: 8. Germline V gene data show CDR1 as MDHEN and CDR2 as SYDVKM. The length of the CDR3 is 14 residues.

Only one count was recorded for this clone. The chain combines TRBV18 with TRBJ2-1; TRBD2 matches at 7 bases. This CDR3 is 16 amino acids long. In germline, CDR1 is KGHSH, CDR2 LQKENI. Germline trimming cut 0 bases from V and 9 bases from J; bases unmatched to any gene: 11. The CDR3 loop reads CASSPPFGQAGFEQFF. DNA for the CDR3: TGTGCCAGCTCACCACCCTTCGGCCAAGCGGGATTTGAGCAGTTCTTC. Full variable domain (missing parts from reference TRBV18 and TRBJ2-1): NAGVMQNPRHLVRRRGQEARLRCSPMKGHSHVYWYRQLPEEGLKFMVYLQKENIIDESGMPKERFSAEFPKEGPSILRIQQVVRGDSAAYFCASSPPFGQAGFEQFFGPGTRLTVL.

The CDR3 nucleotides are TGTGCCAGCAGCGTAGAGGGGATCGGGGAGACCCAGTACTTC. Its protein product is CASSVEGIGETQYF. The rearrangement uses TRBV9 and TRBJ2-5, with a tentative D call TRBD1 (5 bases). In germline, CDR1 is SGDLS, CDR2 YYNGEE. V lost 0 bases, J lost 5 bases, and 11 bases lay in between. The CDR3 runs 14 residues.

The chain employs TRBV19 and TRBJ1-1; the D is unclear. With 6 bases removed from V and 1 base from J, the gap between germline ends came to 21 bases. Per germline, CDR1 LNHDA and CDR2 SQIVND (reference sequence). This CDR3 has 17 residues. CDR3 region: CASSILAEQRQNTEAFF. Written as DNA, the CDR3 is TGTGCCAGTAGCATCCTGGCTGAACAAAGACAGAACACTGAAGCTTTCTTT. Full variable domain (outside the CDR3, taken from reference TRBV19 and TRBJ1-1): DGGITQSPKYLFRKEGQNVTLSCEQNLNHDAMYWYRQDPGQGLRLIYYSQIVNDFQKGDIAEGYSVSREKKESFPLTVTSAQKNPTAFYLCASSILAEQRQNTEAFFGQGTRLTVV.

The chain employs TRBV28 and TRBJ2-7; the D is unclear. Looked up from germline, CDR1 is MDHEN and CDR2 is SYDVKM. The CDR3 spans 13 residues. With 7 bases removed from V and 6 bases from J, the gap between germline ends came to 16 bases. The CDR3 DNA follows: TGTGCCAGCACCTCAACATGGGCCGGCGAGCAGTACTTC. Translating gives CASTSTWAGEQYF.

The chain is built from TRBV2 and TRBJ1-1, with D maybe TRBD1 (5 bases). V lost 4 bases and J lost 3, with 12 bases in between. Germline lookup yields CDR1 SNHLY and CDR2 FYNNEI. The CDR3 spans 14 residues. CDR3 sequence (DNA): TGTGCCAGCAGTGTTTGGGGAGGGGACACTGAAGCTTTCTTT. Translation: CASSVWGGDTEAFF.

In this sample, this clone turned up once. The rearrangement links TRBV7-6 to TRBJ2-5; TRBD2 agrees at 12 bases. V shed 4 bases, J shed 5 bases, and the junction held 8 bases outside the gene matches. Germline V gene sequence: CDR1 SGHVS, CDR2 FNYEAQ. The CDR3 consists of 16 residues. This CDR3 reads CASSSPGLAGVETQYF. The CDR3 DNA reads TGTGCCAGCAGCTCCCCGGGACTAGCGGGTGTGGAGACCCAGTACTTC.

The V call is TRBV5-6, the J call TRBJ2-7; D is possibly TRBD2 (7 bases). Trimming shortened V by 3 bases and J by 0 bases, and 16 bases separated the two germline ends. This CDR3 is built from 16 residues. Germline loops: CDR1 SGHDT, CDR2 YYEEEE. CDR3 coding DNA: TGTGCCAGCAGCTGGATGGAGGGGGGGTACTCCTACGAGCAGTACTTC. Protein sequence: CASSWMEGGYSYEQYF. The full variable domain, with the rest looked up from reference TRBV5-6 and TRBJ2-7, is DAGVTQSPTHLIKTRGQQVTLRCSPKSGHDTVSWYQQALGQGPQFIFQYYEEEERQRGNFPDRFSGHQFPNYSSELNVNALLLGDSALYLCASSWMEGGYSYEQYFGPGTRLTVT.

The chain combines TRBV19 with TRBJ2-2; D possibly corresponds to TRBD1 (5 bases). The V and J ends lost 5 bases and 3 bases respectively, with 10 bases between them. The CDR3 sequence is 14 residues long. The germline CDR1 and CDR2 sequences are LNHDA and SQIVND (reference sequence). The CDR3 loop reads CASSFGQDTGELFF. The DNA for the CDR3 is TGTGCCAGTAGTTTCGGACAAGACACCGGGGAGCTGTTTTTT.

This chain uses TRBV6-5 with TRBJ1-1; D gene unclear. Trimming removed 3 bases from V and 1 base from J, with 6 bases in between. This CDR3 region has 13 residues. Germline V lookup: CDR1 MNHEY, CDR2 SVGAGI. CDR3 nucleotides: TGTGCCAGCAGTTATGTAAAGAACACTGAAGCTTTCTTT. It is translated as CASSYVKNTEAFF.

This rearrangement joins TRBV4-1 to TRBJ1-3, with 7 bases matching TRBD1. V gave up 3 bases and J gave up 1 base; unmatched junction bases: 3. Germline CDR1 MGHRA, CDR2 YSYEKL. The CDR3 totals 15 residues. CDR3 protein: CASSQDRLSGNTIYF. The CDR3 nucleotides read TGCGCCAGCAGCCAGGACAGGTTATCTGGAAACACCATATATTTT.